The TCR beta chain described here comes from a study of blood T cell repertoires in COVID-19. Trimming took 0 bases from V and 0 from J, leaving 13 bases between them. CDR1 is SGHDT and CDR2 is YYEEEE in the germline V gene. The CDR3 is 17 residues long. Living in 24 US areas, the participants were between roughly 18 and 95 years of age. Produced via immunoSEQ multiplex PCR; TCRdb's table is partial and in-frame only. The repertoire has roughly 150,000 clones, roughly four fifths of them found once; the top ten carry around 7%. The sequence came from a man between 50 and 59 years old who had recovered from COVID-19. This chain links TRBV5-6 with TRBJ1-3, with D perhaps TRBD1 (5 bases). The specimen sequenced was PBMCs or T cells enriched from blood (not recorded which). CDR3 DNA: TGTGCCAGCAGCTTGGCTGGGGGGAGGCTCTCTGGAAACACCATATATTTT. Protein sequence: CASSLAGGRLSGNTIYF.